Listed here are 4 T cell receptor beta chains from one sample, sequenced in a study of T cells in Graves' hyperthyroidism and ophthalmopathy. Amplified TCR beta CDR3 regions came from RNA transcripts. HTBI primers drove first-round RT-PCR of the TCR CDR3. TCRdb re-called the multiplex PCR reads with MiXCR, one entry per CDR3 protein. The data show roughly 550,000 distinct CDR3 sequences, with about 16% seen just once and 25% to 30% held by the top ten. Material: blood. Every receptor here comes from a woman aged 30 to 39 with Graves' ophthalmopathy.

This clonotype was counted many times. V usage is TRBV20-1 and J usage is TRBJ1-1; TRBD1 matches at 8 bases. J lost 5 bases, V lost 1 base, and 3 bases had no gene match. The V gene's germline CDR1 is DFQATT and CDR2 SNEGSKA (reference sequence). This CDR3 has 13 amino acids. In DNA, the CDR3 is TGCAGTGCTAGAGCAGGGGGCGTAACTGAAGCTTTCTTT. Its translation: CSARAGGVTEAFF.

Ten or more counts support this clonotype. The rearrangement uses TRBV30 and TRBJ2-1; D may be TRBD1 or TRBD2 (5 bases each). V was trimmed by 0 bases and J by 8 bases, leaving 8 bases between them. Germline V CDR1 and CDR2: GTSNPN, SVGIG (reference sequence). The CDR3 loop spans 12 amino acids. The CDR3 DNA reads as TGTGCCTGGAGTGTATTGGGACATGAGCAGTTCTTC. Encoded protein: CAWSVLGHEQFF.

This clonotype was recorded at least ten times. The J gene is TRBJ2-2, the V gene TRBV3-1; 8 nucleotides agree with TRBD1. This CDR3 comprises 16 residues. V trimming: 0 bases; J trimming: 6 bases; junction bases outside the gene matches: 6. Germline V gene data show CDR1 as LGHDT and CDR2 as YNNKEL (reference sequence). CDR3 residues: CASSQDRRTGSGELFF. For the CDR3, the DNA is TGTGCCAGCAGCCAAGATCGGAGGACAGGGTCCGGGGAGCTGTTTTTT.

Many counts were recorded for this clonotype. The chain combines TRBV30 with TRBJ1-1; the D is unclear. The CDR3 consists of 14 residues. V was trimmed by 2 bases and J by 6 bases, leaving 16 bases between them. CDR1 and CDR2 (germline): GTSNPN, SVGIG (reference sequence). CDR3 amino acids: CAWSLSGGGAEAFF. The CDR3 nucleotides read TGTGCCTGGAGTTTATCCGGCGGTGGTGCTGAAGCTTTCTTT. Full variable domain (outside the CDR3, taken from reference TRBV30 and TRBJ1-1): SQTIHQWPATLVQPVGSPLSLECTVEGTSNPNLYWYRQAAGRGLQLLFYSVGIGQISSEVPQNLSASRPQDRQFILSSKKLLLSDSGFYLCAWSLSGGGAEAFFGQGTRLTVV.